These 27 T cell receptor beta chains were all obtained from the same sample, sequenced in a study of beta chain features in type 1 diabetes. What was sequenced were expressed TCRB transcripts, since all of the isolated RNA had been reverse transcribed. The table came from immunoSEQ multiplex PCR; TCRdb's copy has only in-frame clones and leaves some out. The sample yields 300,000 to 350,000 clones, about 14% seen once. Source material: central memory CD4+ T cells from blood. These receptors came from a man aged 30-40 years in good health.

This clone was recorded at least ten times. The gene calls are TRBV13 and TRBJ1-1; 7 nucleotides match TRBD1. The CDR3 extends over 15 amino acids. CDR1 and CDR2 from the germline V gene are PRHDT and FYEKMQ (reference sequence). With V trimmed by 3 bases and J by 6 bases, 10 bases remained unmatched. This CDR3 reads CASSFRRGKGAEAFF. The CDR3 nucleotides are TGTGCCAGCAGCTTCCGCAGGGGGAAGGGTGCTGAAGCTTTCTTT.

This clone appeared a few times. V is TRBV7-2 and J is TRBJ2-1; D gene uncertain. The germline V gene encodes CDR1 SGHTA and CDR2 FQGNSA. The CDR3 totals 15 residues. Trimming took 5 bases from V and 2 from J, leaving 13 bases between them. CDR3 loop: CASSPPARAYNEQFF. The CDR3, as DNA: TGTGCCAGCAGCCCCCCAGCCCGTGCCTACAATGAGCAGTTCTTC.

This clone has at least ten counts. The chain links TRBV10-3 to TRBJ2-1; 12 nucleotides line up with TRBD2. V shed 8 bases and J 10 bases; nucleotides not matched to a gene: 12. The CDR3 runs to 15 residues. Germline V gene sequence: CDR1 ENHRY, CDR2 SYGVKD. CDR3 region: CAIGAPSGRVREQFF. Here the CDR3 DNA reads TGTGCCATCGGAGCCCCTAGCGGGAGGGTCCGGGAGCAGTTCTTC.

The V call is TRBV6-1, the J call TRBJ2-1; D remains ambiguous. Trimming shortened V by 6 bases and J by 5 bases, and 14 bases separated the two germline ends. CDR1 and CDR2 (germline): MNHNS, SASEGT. The CDR3 runs 14 residues. The CDR3 DNA reads as TGTGCCAGCAGCCAGAGAGCAGGAGACAATGAGCAGTTCTTC. This encodes CASSQRAGDNEQFF.

This clone was detected only a few times. A much larger clone sits a single nucleotide away, making a read error possible. At the DNA level, this CDR3 is encoded by other sequences in the same sample as well. V usage is TRBV7-2 and J usage is TRBJ2-3, with D hard to call. This CDR3 contains 12 residues. The V gene lost 5 bases and the J gene lost 0 bases, with 3 bases spanning the gap. Germline values: CDR1 SGHTA, CDR2 FQGNSA. CDR3 loop: CASSPSTDTQYF. DNA of the CDR3: TGTGCCAGCAGCCCTAGCACAGATACGCAGTATTTT.

This clone was observed a handful of times. The chain combines TRBV19 with TRBJ2-2, with 7 bases fitting TRBD1. Germline lookup yields CDR1 LNHDA and CDR2 SQIVND (reference sequence). The CDR3 sequence is 15 residues long. V shed 9 bases, J shed 3 bases, and the junction held 10 bases outside the gene matches. The CDR3, as DNA: TGTGCCAGCGTGGGTGAAGGGGGCTACACCGGGGAGCTGTTTTTT. Translated: CASVGEGGYTGELFF.

The chain links TRBV27 to TRBJ1-6, with a possible D match to TRBD1 (5 bases). Germline CDR1 MNHEY, CDR2 SMNVEV (reference sequence). This CDR3 has 14 amino acids. The V gene lost 11 bases and the J gene lost 6 bases, with 17 bases spanning the gap. The CDR3 loop reads CAPHFGGINSPLHF. The CDR3, as DNA: TGTGCCCCCCACTTTGGGGGAATTAATTCACCCCTCCACTTT.

V is TRBV7-2 and J is TRBJ2-2; 10 nucleotides agree with TRBD1. The V gene's germline CDR1 is SGHTA and CDR2 FQGNSA. Germline trimming cut 1 base from V and 5 bases from J; bases unmatched to any gene: 1. The CDR3 extends over 15 amino acids. The CDR3 coding sequence is TGTGCCAGCAGCTTAGGGGGACAGGGGACCGGGGAGCTGTTTTTT. Protein sequence: CASSLGGQGTGELFF.

In its sample, this clone was seen a few times. Sequence at one end of the junction differs from germline and may be a read error. The chain links TRBV2 to TRBJ1-6; TRBD1 is a possible D gene (6 bases). The CDR3 totals 15 residues. Germline-derived CDR1 and CDR2 are SNHLY and FYNNEI. The CDR3 DNA follows: TGTGCGAGCAGGGGTGGGCAGGCACCTAATTCACCCCTCCACTTT. Residues: CASRGGQAPNSPLHF.

This rearrangement joins TRBV5-1 to TRBJ2-1; TRBD2 aligns across 11 bases. Germline CDR1 reads SGHRS; CDR2 reads YFSETQ. The CDR3 consists of 17 residues. V shed 0 bases and J 2 bases; nucleotides not matched to a gene: 4. The CDR3 loop is CASSLDLSGGAYNEQFF. CDR3 bases: TGCGCCAGCAGCTTGGACCTTAGCGGGGGGGCCTACAATGAGCAGTTCTTC. Drawing the rest from reference TRBV5-1 and TRBJ2-1, the complete variable domain is KAGVTQTPRYLIKTRGQQVTLSCSPISGHRSVSWYQQTPGQGLQFLFEYFSETQRNKGNFPGRFSGRQFSNSRSEMNVSTLELGDSALYLCASSLDLSGGAYNEQFFGPGTRLTVL.

This clone was counted a few times. The genes are TRBV5-8 and TRBJ2-5; possibly TRBD1 for D (6 bases). V was pared by 0 bases and J by 1 base, with 10 bases between. This CDR3 region has 15 residues. In germline, CDR1 is SGHTS, CDR2 YDEGEE. CDR3 region: CASSLAGAIQETQYF. The CDR3 bases are TGTGCCAGCAGCTTGGCAGGGGCGATCCAAGAGACCCAGTACTTC.

The chain joins TRBV7-7 to TRBJ2-7; TRBD1 is a possible D gene (5 bases). Per the germline V gene, CDR1 is SSHAT and CDR2 is FNYEAQ (reference sequence). With 5 bases removed from V and 3 bases from J, the gap between germline ends came to 8 bases. This CDR3 region has 12 residues. DNA of the CDR3: TGTGCCAGCAGCCAGGGCCTCTACGAGCAGTACTTC. This translates into CASSQGLYEQYF.

This clone showed up just a few times. The rearrangement joins TRBV10-3 to TRBJ1-1; D is possibly TRBD1 (5 bases). Germline V gene lookup returns CDR1 ENHRY and CDR2 SYGVKD. The CDR3 sequence is 14 residues long. The V gene lost 0 bases and the J gene lost 4 bases, with 9 bases spanning the gap. CDR3 nucleotides: TGTGCCATCAGTGAGTCGGTCGGGGGCACTGAAGCTTTCTTT. Its translation: CAISESVGGTEAFF.

The V and J genes are TRBV6-6 and TRBJ2-1; a weak D match, TRBD1 (5 bases). Trimming shortened V by 0 bases and J by 10 bases, and 7 bases separated the two germline ends. The CDR3 contains 12 residues. The germline V gene has CDR1 MNHNY and CDR2 SVGAGI (reference sequence). For the CDR3, the DNA is TGTGCCAGCAGTTACTCGAACAGGGAGCAGTTCTTC. As protein: CASSYSNREQFF.

The V and J genes are TRBV25-1 and TRBJ2-1; possible D gene TRBD1, 5 bases. The V end was cut by 0 bases, the J end by 8 bases, with 17 bases between. Looked up from germline, CDR1 is MGHDK and CDR2 is SYGVNS. The CDR3 runs 16 residues. The DNA for the CDR3 is TGTGCCAGCAGTGAATATAAACACCCCGGCAGGGATGAGCAGTTCTTC. Protein sequence: CASSEYKHPGRDEQFF.

A remark on this clone: A much larger clone is a single base away; this may be a read error. The chain employs TRBV13 and TRBJ2-7, with unresolved D. This CDR3 is built from 12 residues. Trimming removed 0 bases from V and 3 bases from J, with 3 bases in between. Germline V gene sequence: CDR1 PRHDT, CDR2 FYEKMQ (reference sequence). CDR3 region: CASSLGVYEQYF. CDR3 DNA: TGTGCCAGCAGCTTAGGGGTCTACGAGCAGTACTTC.

The rearrangement joins TRBV18 to TRBJ2-3; D uncertain. The CDR3 extends over 13 amino acids. The germline V gene has CDR1 KGHSH and CDR2 LQKENI. V was trimmed by 2 bases and J by 4 bases, leaving 7 bases between them. The CDR3 DNA reads as TGTGCCAGCTCACCATCCAGATCAGATACGCAGTATTTT. It is translated as CASSPSRSDTQYF.

This clone was counted only a few times. This chain uses TRBV5-1 with TRBJ1-3; D perhaps matches TRBD1 (6 bases). The CDR3 is made up of 16 amino acids. CDR1 is SGHRS, CDR2 YFSETQ, per germline. The V gene lost 1 base and the J gene lost 0 bases, with 11 bases spanning the gap. Here the CDR3 DNA reads TGCGCCAGCAGCTTGAACAGGGCGCGCTCTGGAAACACCATATATTTT. Protein sequence: CASSLNRARSGNTIYF. Full variable domain (missing parts from reference TRBV5-1 and TRBJ1-3): KAGVTQTPRYLIKTRGQQVTLSCSPISGHRSVSWYQQTPGQGLQFLFEYFSETQRNKGNFPGRFSGRQFSNSRSEMNVSTLELGDSALYLCASSLNRARSGNTIYFGEGSWLTVV.

CDR3 sequence (DNA): TGTGCCTGGAGTAAGTGGGAATACTCCTACGAGCAGTACGTC. Its protein is CAWSKWEYSYEQYV. The chain uses TRBV30 and TRBJ2-7; D uncertain. Trimming removed 2 bases from V and 0 bases from J, with 11 bases in between. The CDR3 spans 14 residues. Germline loops: CDR1 GTSNPN, CDR2 SVGIG (reference sequence).

This clone was seen only a few times. The genes are TRBV19 and TRBJ1-3; a weak D match, TRBD1 (6 bases). Looked up from germline, CDR1 is LNHDA and CDR2 is SQIVND (reference sequence). This CDR3 has 14 amino acids. V was clipped by 4 bases and J by 2 bases, with 9 bases between them. The CDR3 loop reads CASSTRTAGNTIYF. CDR3 bases: TGTGCCAGTAGTACCCGGACAGCTGGAAACACCATATATTTT.

With regard to this clone: Other DNA sequences from this sample encode an identical CDR3 as well. V usage is TRBV25-1 and J usage is TRBJ2-6; D not certain. V was clipped by 4 bases and J by 0 bases, with 4 bases between them. This CDR3 has 14 amino acids. Germline V gene data show CDR1 as MGHDK and CDR2 as SYGVNS. The CDR3 nucleotides read TGTGCCAGCAGTGTCGGCTCTGGGGCCAACGTCCTGACTTTC. As protein: CASSVGSGANVLTF.

The chain joins TRBV15 to TRBJ1-4; D uncertain. Germline CDR1 LNHNV, CDR2 YYDKDF (reference sequence). The CDR3 runs 15 residues. V lost 5 bases and J 2 bases, leaving 12 bases between the germline ends. The CDR3 nucleotides read TGTGCCACCAGCTCCTACCGTGTCACTAATGAAAAACTGTTTTTT. It encodes CATSSYRVTNEKLFF.

This chain connects TRBV5-5 to TRBJ2-5; D unclear. Trimming took 3 bases from V and 2 from J, leaving 14 bases between them. The CDR3 length is 15 residues. CDR1 is SGHKS and CDR2 is YYEKEE in the germline V gene (reference sequence). The CDR3 DNA follows: TGTGCCAGCAGCTGGCAACAGAAGTCGCAAGAGACCCAGTACTTC. Translation: CASSWQQKSQETQYF.

The J gene is TRBJ2-7, the V gene TRBV19, with D possibly being TRBD2 (6 bases). The CDR3 is 15 amino acids. CDR1 LNHDA and CDR2 SQIVND come from the germline V gene (reference sequence). Trimming shortened V by 3 bases and J by 7 bases, and 19 bases separated the two germline ends. CDR3 DNA: TGTGCCAGTAGTATGGAGGGGTCGGCCCGGGGGGAGCAGTACTTC. It specifies CASSMEGSARGEQYF.

Many counts were recorded for this clone. This chain connects TRBV7-6 to TRBJ2-7, with 7 positions matching TRBD1. The germline CDR1 and CDR2 sequences are SGHVS and FNYEAQ. J lost 9 bases, V lost 4 bases, and 6 bases had no gene match. This CDR3 is built from 12 residues. CDR3 sequence reads: CASSSDRDGQYF. The CDR3 bases are TGTGCCAGCAGCTCAGACAGGGACGGGCAGTACTTC. Using reference TRBV7-6 and TRBJ2-7 for the parts outside the CDR3, the full variable domain is GAGVSQSPRYKVTKRGQDVALRCDPISGHVSLYWYRQALGQGPEFLTYFNYEAQQDKSGLPNDRFSAERPEGSISTLTIQRTEQRDSAMYRCASSSDRDGQYFGPGTRLTVT.

The rearrangement joins TRBV19 to TRBJ2-5; 10 bases agree with TRBD1. The length of the CDR3 is 15 residues. Germline lookup yields CDR1 LNHDA and CDR2 SQIVND (reference sequence). V shed 7 bases, J shed 0 bases, and the junction held 5 bases outside the gene matches. This CDR3 reads CASKPGQGYQETQYF. Here the CDR3 DNA reads TGTGCCAGTAAACCGGGACAGGGGTACCAAGAGACCCAGTACTTC.

In this sample, this clone turned up a few times. The J gene is TRBJ2-4, the V gene TRBV12-5, with 11 bases aligning to TRBD2. This CDR3 is 16 amino acids long. V trimming: 4 bases; J trimming: 6 bases; junction bases outside the gene matches: 8. CDR1 and CDR2 (germline): LGHNT, FRNRAP. CDR3 region: CASGSSGGTQGNIQYF. The DNA of the CDR3 is TGTGCTAGTGGTTCTAGCGGGGGGACTCAAGGAAACATTCAGTACTTC.